This section outlines one TCR beta chain sequence together with its context. This sample stems from a study of blood T cell repertoires in COVID-19. Across the whole study: T cells, B-cell-depleted T cells, or PBMCs supplied cDNA or gDNA.

Those enrolled, adults aged 18 to 89 years, came from some 23 US areas. The study assigned cohorts using participant-reported clinical history. Per the original data handling: Estimation of nucleated cell counts was performed using reference gene primer amplification. The method was immunoSEQ multiplex PCR; TCRdb's version includes in-frame clones alone and lacks a portion of them. V, J and clone size are taken as reported in that table, and D and trimming were inferred from the DNA itself. Here the sample spans a few hundred thousand clones, around 84% being singletons. Germline CDR1 is SGHDN and CDR2 is FVKESK. CDR3 length: 16 amino acids. Trimming took off 1 base at V and 4 bases at J, with 16 bases between the two ends.

The chain recombines TRBV14 with TRBJ1-2; tentatively, D is TRBD1 (6 bases). The sample comprised PBMCs or T cells enriched from blood (not recorded which). The receptor comes from a man younger than 45 with acute COVID-19. DNA of the CDR3: TGTGCCAGCAGCCAAGGAGGTTTCGGGGACATCTATGGCTACACCTTC. Amino acids: CASSQGGFGDIYGYTF.